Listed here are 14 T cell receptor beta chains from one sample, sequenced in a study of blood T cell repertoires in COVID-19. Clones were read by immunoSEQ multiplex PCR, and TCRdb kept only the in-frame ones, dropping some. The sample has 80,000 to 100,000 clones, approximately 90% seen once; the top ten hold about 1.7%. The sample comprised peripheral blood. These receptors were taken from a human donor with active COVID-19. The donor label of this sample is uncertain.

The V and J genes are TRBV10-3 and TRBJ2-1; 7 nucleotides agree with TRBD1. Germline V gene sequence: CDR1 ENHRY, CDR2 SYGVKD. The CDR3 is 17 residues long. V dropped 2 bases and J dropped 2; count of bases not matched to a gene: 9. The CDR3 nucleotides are TGTGCCATCAGTGAGATGAGGGACAGAGCGACCTACAATGAGCAGTTCTTC. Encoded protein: CAISEMRDRATYNEQFF.

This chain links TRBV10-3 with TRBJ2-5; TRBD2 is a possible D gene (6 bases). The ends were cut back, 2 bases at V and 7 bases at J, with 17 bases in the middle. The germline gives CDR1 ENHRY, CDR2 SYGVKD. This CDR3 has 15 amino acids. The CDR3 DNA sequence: TGTGCCATCAGTGAGGGACTAACTGCTGGGGTGACCCAGTACTTC. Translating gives CAISEGLTAGVTQYF.

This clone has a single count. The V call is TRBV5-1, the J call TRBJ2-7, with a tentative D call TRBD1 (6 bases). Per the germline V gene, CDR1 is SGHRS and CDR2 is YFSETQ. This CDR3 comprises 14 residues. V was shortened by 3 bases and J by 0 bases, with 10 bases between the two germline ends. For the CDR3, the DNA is TGCGCCAGCAGCTCTCGACAGGCCTCCTACGAGCAGTACTTC. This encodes CASSSRQASYEQYF.

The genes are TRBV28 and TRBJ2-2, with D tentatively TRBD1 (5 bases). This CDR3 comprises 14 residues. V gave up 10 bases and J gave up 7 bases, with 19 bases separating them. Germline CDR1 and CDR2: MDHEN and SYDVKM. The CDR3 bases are TGTGCCAACCGATTCCCGGGTCAGGGCGGGGAGCTGTTTTTT. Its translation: CANRFPGQGGELFF.

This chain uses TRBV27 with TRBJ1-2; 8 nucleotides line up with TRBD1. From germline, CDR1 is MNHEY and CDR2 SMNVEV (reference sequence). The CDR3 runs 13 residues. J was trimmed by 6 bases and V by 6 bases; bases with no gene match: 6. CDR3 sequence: CASSKDRVDGYTF. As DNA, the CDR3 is TGTGCCAGCAGCAAGGACAGGGTGGATGGCTACACCTTC.

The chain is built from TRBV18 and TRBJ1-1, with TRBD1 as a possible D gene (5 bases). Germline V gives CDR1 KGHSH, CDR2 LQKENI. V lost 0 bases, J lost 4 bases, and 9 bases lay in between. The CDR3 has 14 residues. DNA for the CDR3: TGTGCCAGCTCACCACCCGGGGGGAGCACTGAAGCTTTCTTT. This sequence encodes CASSPPGGSTEAFF.

CDR3 amino acids: CASSLFESDTQYF. Written as DNA, the CDR3 is TGTGCCAGCAGCTTATTCGAGTCAGATACGCAGTATTTT. The V call is TRBV7-2, the J call TRBJ2-3, with D hard to call. V lost 2 bases and J lost 4, with 7 bases in between. From germline, CDR1 is SGHTA and CDR2 FQGNSA. The CDR3 spans 13 residues.

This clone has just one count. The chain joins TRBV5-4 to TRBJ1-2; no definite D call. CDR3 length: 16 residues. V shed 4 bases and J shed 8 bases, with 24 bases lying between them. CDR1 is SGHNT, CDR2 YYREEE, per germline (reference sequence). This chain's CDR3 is CASSGKTGSREIGYTF. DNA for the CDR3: TGTGCCAGCAGCGGCAAAACGGGCAGCCGGGAAATCGGCTACACCTTC.

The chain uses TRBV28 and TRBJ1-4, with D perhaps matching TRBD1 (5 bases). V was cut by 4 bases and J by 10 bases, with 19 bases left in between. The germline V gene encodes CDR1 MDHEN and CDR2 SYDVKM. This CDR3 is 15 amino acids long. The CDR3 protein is CASSYHEEGLTKLFF. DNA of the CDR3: TGTGCCAGCAGTTATCATGAGGAGGGGCTTACAAAACTGTTTTTT.

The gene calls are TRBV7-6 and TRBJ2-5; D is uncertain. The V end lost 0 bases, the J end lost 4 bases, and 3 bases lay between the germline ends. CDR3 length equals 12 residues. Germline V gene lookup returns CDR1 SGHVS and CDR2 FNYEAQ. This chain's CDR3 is CASSLARETQYF. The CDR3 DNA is TGTGCCAGCAGCTTAGCGCGAGAGACCCAGTACTTC. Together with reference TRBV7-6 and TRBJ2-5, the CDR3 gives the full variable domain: GAGVSQSPRYKVTKRGQDVALRCDPISGHVSLYWYRQALGQGPEFLTYFNYEAQQDKSGLPNDRFSAERPEGSISTLTIQRTEQRDSAMYRCASSLARETQYFGPGTRLLVL.

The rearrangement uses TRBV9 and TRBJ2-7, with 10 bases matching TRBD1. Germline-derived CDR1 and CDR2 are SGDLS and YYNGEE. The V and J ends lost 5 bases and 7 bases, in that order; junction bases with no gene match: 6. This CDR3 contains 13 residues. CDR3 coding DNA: TGTGCCAGCAGTACTGGGACAGGGGATGAGCAGTACTTC. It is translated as CASSTGTGDEQYF. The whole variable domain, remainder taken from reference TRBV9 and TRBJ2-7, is DSGVTQTPKHLITATGQRVTLRCSPRSGDLSVYWYQQSLDQGLQFLIQYYNGEERAKGNILERFSAQQFPDLHSELNLSSLELGDSALYFCASSTGTGDEQYFGPGTRLTVT.

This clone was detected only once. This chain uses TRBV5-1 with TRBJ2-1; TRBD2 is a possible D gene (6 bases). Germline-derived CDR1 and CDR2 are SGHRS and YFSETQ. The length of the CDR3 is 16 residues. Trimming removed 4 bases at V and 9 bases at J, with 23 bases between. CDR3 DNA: TGCGCCAGCAGCGGATCCGGGACTGCTCATTACGGTGAGCAGTTCTTC. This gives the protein CASSGSGTAHYGEQFF.

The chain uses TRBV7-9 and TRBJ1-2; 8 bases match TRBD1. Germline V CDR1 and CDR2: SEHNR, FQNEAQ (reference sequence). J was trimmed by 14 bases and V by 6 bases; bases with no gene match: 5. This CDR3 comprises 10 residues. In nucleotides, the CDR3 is TGTGCCAGCAGTCTTAGGACAGGGACCTTC. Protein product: CASSLRTGTF.

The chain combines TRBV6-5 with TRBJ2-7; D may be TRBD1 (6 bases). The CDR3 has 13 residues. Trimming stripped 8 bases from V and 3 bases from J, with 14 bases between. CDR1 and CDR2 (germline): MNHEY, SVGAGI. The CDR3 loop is CASGGQSLYEQYF. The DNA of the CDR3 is TGTGCCAGCGGCGGACAGTCCCTCTACGAGCAGTACTTC.